The 20 T cell receptor beta chains given below trace back to one sample, sequenced in a study of T cell responses to AZD1222 COVID-19 vaccine. This table comes from immunoSEQ multiplex PCR, and its TCRdb copy is limited to in-frame clones, with some not included. The repertoire includes some 150,000 clones, under 95% of them detected once, and about 9.1% sits in the top ten. Specimen: peripheral blood, collected on day 0 of AZD1222 vaccination. All receptors derive from an adult in good health.

The V gene is TRBV6-6, the J gene TRBJ1-1; TRBD1 matches 7 bases. The V gene's germline CDR1 is MNHNY and CDR2 SVGAGI (reference sequence). This CDR3 is 20 amino acids long. The V and J ends lost 5 bases and 0 bases, in that order; junction bases with no gene match: 21. The CDR3 spells CASSPTRRETGRKLNTEAFF. Here the CDR3 DNA reads TGTGCCAGCAGTCCAACCCGGCGGGAGACAGGGAGAAAACTGAACACTGAAGCTTTCTTT.

The chain links TRBV6-5 to TRBJ2-1; D is perhaps TRBD1 (5 bases). The CDR3 is made up of 12 amino acids. The ends were cut back, 2 bases at V and 6 bases at J, with 5 bases in the middle. Germline V lookup: CDR1 MNHEY, CDR2 SVGAGI. CDR3 nucleotides: TGTGCCAGCAGTTACAGGGGCAATGAGCAGTTCTTC. This gives the protein CASSYRGNEQFF.

This clone was seen once. The chain combines TRBV28 with TRBJ1-1; a possible D gene is TRBD1 (6 bases). The germline V and J ends were trimmed by 5 bases and 7 bases, with 20 bases remaining between them. The germline CDR1 and CDR2 sequences are MDHEN and SYDVKM. The CDR3 length is 15 residues. CDR3 sequence reads: CASSPRQVKTYEAFF. The DNA for the CDR3 is TGTGCCAGCAGTCCCAGACAGGTGAAAACCTATGAAGCTTTCTTT.

The chain employs TRBV6-6 and TRBJ1-1; D is uncertain. The CDR3 totals 15 residues. From germline, CDR1 is MNHNY and CDR2 SVGAGI (reference sequence). V lost 8 bases to trimming and J lost 0 bases, with 16 bases between them. CDR3 sequence: CASGIFLHMNTEAFF. In nucleotides, the CDR3 is TGTGCCAGCGGGATATTCTTGCACATGAACACTGAAGCTTTCTTT.

The chain carries TRBV29-1 and TRBJ2-1; the match to TRBD2 covers 12 bases. Trimming took 6 bases from V and 9 from J; bases not matched to a gene: 9. The germline V gene has CDR1 SQVTM and CDR2 ANQGSEA. This CDR3 region has 14 residues. CDR3: CSVDPLAGGFEQFF. CDR3 nucleotides: TGCAGCGTGGACCCTCTAGCGGGGGGGTTTGAGCAGTTCTTC.

The genes are TRBV9 and TRBJ2-1; no firm D call. The CDR3 runs to 12 residues. V gave up 4 bases and J gave up 6 bases, with 8 bases separating them. CDR1 and CDR2 (germline): SGDLS, YYNGEE. CDR3 region: CASSPPANEQFF. The CDR3 nucleotides read TGTGCCAGCAGCCCCCCGGCCAATGAGCAGTTCTTC.

The chain couples TRBV5-4 to TRBJ1-6, with 8 bases matching TRBD1. Losses at the gene ends were 4 bases for V and 7 bases for J; bases not matched to a gene: 4. Germline V gene data show CDR1 as SGHNT and CDR2 as YYREEE (reference sequence). There are 14 residues in the CDR3. CDR3 DNA sequence: TGTGCCAGCAGCCGGGACAGGCCAAATTCACCCCTCCACTTT. As protein: CASSRDRPNSPLHF.

This clone appeared a single time. The genes are TRBV30 and TRBJ1-2, with 7 bases aligning to TRBD1. The V gene's germline CDR1 is GTSNPN and CDR2 SVGIG (reference sequence). J gave up 7 bases and V 5 bases, and 7 bases lay outside the gene matches. The CDR3 sequence is 12 residues long. CDR3 nucleotides: TGTGCCTGGGACAGGGTAGAGGGTGGCTACACCTTC. Translation: CAWDRVEGGYTF.

The rearrangement joins TRBV7-9 to TRBJ1-3; no definite D call. Germline V CDR1 and CDR2: SEHNR, FQNEAQ (reference sequence). This CDR3 region has 13 residues. Trimming removed 8 bases at V and 6 bases at J, with 14 bases between. The DNA for the CDR3 is TGTGCCAGCGGGCTCAGCCTAGAAAACACCATATATTTT. Its protein is CASGLSLENTIYF. Full variable domain (missing parts from reference TRBV7-9 and TRBJ1-3): DTGVSQNPRHKITKRGQNVTFRCDPISEHNRLYWYRQTLGQGPEFLTYFQNEAQLEKSRLLSDRFSAERPKGSFSTLEIQRTEQGDSAMYLCASGLSLENTIYFGEGSWLTVV.

J is TRBJ2-5 and V is TRBV19, with D perhaps matching TRBD2 (5 bases). This CDR3 contains 13 residues. From germline, CDR1 is LNHDA and CDR2 SQIVND (reference sequence). The V end lost 5 bases, the J end lost 7 bases, and 14 bases lay between the germline ends. CDR3 sequence reads: CASSEDLGGTQYF. CDR3 DNA sequence: TGTGCCAGTAGTGAGGACCTCGGAGGGACCCAGTACTTC.

The genes are TRBV7-9 and TRBJ2-7; tentative D call: TRBD2 (5 bases). This CDR3 contains 12 residues. Germline values: CDR1 SEHNR, CDR2 FQNEAQ (reference sequence). Trimming stripped 6 bases from V and 4 bases from J, with 10 bases between. The DNA of the CDR3 is TGTGCCAGCAGTTCGACTAAGTACGAGCAGTACTTC. As protein: CASSSTKYEQYF.

The chain carries TRBV9 and TRBJ2-7; TRBD1 matches 7 bases. Trimming removed 4 bases from V and 5 bases from J; junction bases left unmatched: 9. The CDR3 loop spans 14 amino acids. In germline, CDR1 is SGDLS, CDR2 YYNGEE. CDR3 in amino acids: CASSPEQGLHEQYF. CDR3 DNA: TGTGCCAGCAGCCCTGAACAGGGGCTCCACGAGCAGTACTTC.

The V and J genes are TRBV18 and TRBJ1-4; perhaps TRBD1 as D (5 bases). The CDR3 totals 12 residues. Germline V CDR1 and CDR2: KGHSH, LQKENI. V shed 3 bases and J shed 14 bases, with 13 bases lying between them. In DNA form, the CDR3 reads TGTGCCAGCTCACCGGAAGACAGCGTGCTGTTTTTT. Its translation: CASSPEDSVLFF.

The CDR3 DNA reads TGCGCCAGCAGCCCCGACACCGTTAACACTGAAGCTTTCTTT. It encodes CASSPDTVNTEAFF. The chain carries TRBV5-1 and TRBJ1-1; no definite D call. The CDR3 consists of 14 residues. Trimming cost V 4 bases and J 2 bases, with 12 bases left between them. Germline CDR1 and CDR2: SGHRS and YFSETQ. Drawing the rest from reference TRBV5-1 and TRBJ1-1, the complete variable domain is KAGVTQTPRYLIKTRGQQVTLSCSPISGHRSVSWYQQTPGQGLQFLFEYFSETQRNKGNFPGRFSGRQFSNSRSEMNVSTLELGDSALYLCASSPDTVNTEAFFGQGTRLTVV.

This chain links TRBV7-9 with TRBJ2-2, with unresolved D. Germline loops: CDR1 SEHNR, CDR2 FQNEAQ (reference sequence). The CDR3 loop spans 13 amino acids. V was trimmed by 1 base and J by 8 bases, leaving 8 bases between them. The CDR3 is CASSLGVEGELFF. The CDR3, as DNA: TGTGCCAGCAGCTTAGGTGTCGAGGGGGAGCTGTTTTTT.

This clone was recorded a few times. The chain has TRBV18 and TRBJ1-5; D is ambiguous. The CDR3 extends over 14 amino acids. Deletions cut 4 bases from V and 7 bases from J, with 14 bases between. Looked up from germline, CDR1 is KGHSH and CDR2 is LQKENI. CDR3 protein: CASSRAREGQPQHF. The CDR3 nucleotides read TGTGCCAGCTCACGTGCCCGGGAGGGACAGCCCCAGCATTTT.

The chain employs TRBV7-8 and TRBJ1-4, with TRBD1 as a possible D gene (6 bases). Germline loops: CDR1 SGHVS, CDR2 FQNEAQ. The V and J ends lost 6 bases and 7 bases respectively, with 15 bases between them. This CDR3 region has 14 residues. The CDR3 here is CASSESRDIEKLFF. The CDR3 DNA reads as TGTGCCAGCAGTGAATCCCGGGACATTGAAAAACTGTTTTTT.

The V and J genes are TRBV3-1 (or the pseudogene TRBV3-2) and TRBJ1-2; D gene unclear. V was shortened by 1 base and J by 4 bases, with 13 bases between the two germline ends. Germline V lookup: CDR1 LGHDT, CDR2 YNNKEL (reference sequence). The CDR3 loop spans 15 amino acids. The CDR3, as DNA: TGTGCCAGCAGCCAAGGGGTAGGAGGAGGCTATGGCTACACCTTC. Amino acids: CASSQGVGGGYGYTF.

The chain couples TRBV7-9 to TRBJ2-7; 8 nucleotides agree with TRBD2. V shed 2 bases, J shed 2 bases, and the junction held 5 bases outside the gene matches. The length of the CDR3 is 15 residues. Germline loops: CDR1 SEHNR, CDR2 FQNEAQ (reference sequence). The CDR3 reads CASSLSYSGTYEQYF. The CDR3 nucleotides read TGTGCCAGCAGCTTAAGCTATAGCGGGACCTACGAGCAGTACTTC.

This chain joins TRBV18 and TRBJ2-3; D is unresolved. V was shortened by 3 bases and J by 2 bases, with 6 bases between the two germline ends. CDR1 is KGHSH, CDR2 LQKENI, per germline. The CDR3 is made up of 13 amino acids. CDR3 in DNA: TGTGCCAGCTCACCTGTTACCACAGATACGCAGTATTTT. Its protein product is CASSPVTTDTQYF.